Below are 29 T cell receptor beta chains sequenced from a single sample in a study of blood T cell repertoires in COVID-19. The data were produced by immunoSEQ multiplex PCR, yet TCRdb's version contains in-frame clones alone and is incomplete. The sample holds some 260,000 clones; 88% are singletons and the top ten take 2% to 2.5%. The specimen sequenced was peripheral blood. These receptors all stem from a woman between 40 and 55 years old who had recovered from COVID-19.

V gene TRBV6-5 combines with J gene TRBJ2-3; D gene ambiguous. Germline assignment: CDR1 MNHEY and CDR2 SVGAGI. This CDR3 spans 15 amino acids. The V end was cut by 4 bases, the J end by 2 bases, with 13 bases between. CDR3 in amino acids: CASSFHAANTDTQYF. As DNA, the CDR3 is TGTGCCAGCAGTTTCCACGCGGCCAACACAGATACGCAGTATTTT.

A few counts support this clone. V is TRBV19 and J is TRBJ2-1; 7 nucleotides match TRBD2. The CDR3 consists of 14 residues. V dropped 4 bases and J dropped 2; count of bases not matched to a gene: 2. Germline lookup yields CDR1 LNHDA and CDR2 SQIVND (reference sequence). CDR3 coding DNA: TGTGCCAGTAGTAGCGGGGGTACCTACAATGAGCAGTTCTTC. It is translated as CASSSGGTYNEQFF.

V usage is TRBV9 and J usage is TRBJ1-6; 9 positions match TRBD1. Germline V CDR1 and CDR2: SGDLS, YYNGEE. The CDR3 contains 14 residues. J was trimmed by 9 bases and V by 4 bases; bases with no gene match: 5. This CDR3 is CASSLGQGGSPLHF. For the CDR3, the DNA is TGTGCCAGCAGCTTGGGACAGGGCGGTTCACCCCTCCACTTT.

This clone has a single count. V usage is TRBV19 and J usage is TRBJ1-6, with D maybe TRBD1 (5 bases). The CDR3 totals 13 residues. In germline, CDR1 is LNHDA, CDR2 SQIVND (reference sequence). V lost 4 bases to trimming and J lost 9 bases, with 10 bases between them. Written as DNA, the CDR3 is TGTGCCAGTAGTAGTGGCGGGGGTTCACCCCTCCACTTT. Translating gives CASSSGGGSPLHF.

The chain recombines TRBV6-5 with TRBJ1-3, with 10 bases identical to TRBD1. This CDR3 is built from 15 residues. After removal of 5 bases from V and 8 bases from J, the junction contained 9 bases not matched to a gene. From germline, CDR1 is MNHEY and CDR2 SVGAGI. Here the CDR3 reads CASSPRDRGLDTIYF. DNA for the CDR3: TGTGCCAGCAGTCCGCGTGACAGGGGGCTTGACACCATATATTTT.

This chain uses TRBV11-2 with TRBJ1-3; 7 bases map to TRBD1. This CDR3 is built from 17 residues. V shed 3 bases, J shed 0 bases, and the junction held 8 bases outside the gene matches. Germline V lookup: CDR1 SGHAT, CDR2 FQNNGV. The CDR3 spells CASSFSPDRLSGNTIYF. CDR3 nucleotides: TGTGCCAGCAGCTTTAGTCCGGACAGGCTCTCTGGAAACACCATATATTTT. The entire variable domain, with the rest obtained from reference TRBV11-2 and TRBJ1-3, is as follows: EAGVAQSPRYKIIEKRQSVAFWCNPISGHATLYWYQQILGQGPKLLIQFQNNGVVDDSQLPKDRFSAERLKGVDSTLKIQPAKLEDSAVYLCASSFSPDRLSGNTIYFGEGSWLTVV.

The chain employs TRBV6-2 or TRBV6-3 and TRBJ1-5; 9 positions agree with TRBD1. V lost 3 bases and J lost 6; bases outside the gene matches: 6. Germline CDR1 is MNHEY and CDR2 is SVGEGT. This CDR3 is built from 15 residues. CDR3 loop: CASSYYRGLGQPQHF. CDR3 in DNA: TGTGCCAGCAGTTATTACAGGGGGCTGGGTCAGCCCCAGCATTTT.

The genes are TRBV6-4 and TRBJ1-2; D might be TRBD1 (5 bases). This CDR3 spans 12 amino acids. Germline CDR1 and CDR2: MRHNA and SNTAGT. V gave up 2 bases and J gave up 8 bases, with 9 bases separating them. This CDR3 reads CASSDRGGGYTF. CDR3 bases: TGTGCCAGCAGTGACAGGGGAGGGGGCTACACCTTC.

J is TRBJ1-4 and V is TRBV11-2; 8 positions match TRBD1. CDR1 is SGHAT and CDR2 is FQNNGV in the germline V gene. V shed 5 bases and J 7 bases; nucleotides not matched to a gene: 12. This CDR3 has 16 residues. CDR3 sequence: CASSQKTGARVEKLFF. In nucleotides, the CDR3 is TGTGCCAGCAGCCAAAAGACAGGGGCGCGGGTTGAAAAACTGTTTTTT.

This chain links TRBV29-1 with TRBJ2-1; 9 nucleotides line up with TRBD1. J was trimmed by 9 bases and V by 7 bases; bases with no gene match: 10. CDR3 length equals 13 residues. Germline assignment: CDR1 SQVTM and CDR2 ANQGSEA. The CDR3 reads CSGLTTGGGEQFF. DNA of the CDR3: TGCAGCGGGTTAACGACAGGGGGAGGTGAGCAGTTCTTC.

V is TRBV6-5 and J is TRBJ1-6; D unclear. In germline, CDR1 is MNHEY, CDR2 SVGAGI. The length of the CDR3 is 15 residues. Deletions cut 6 bases from V and 7 bases from J, with 16 bases between. The CDR3: CASRLDTRPNSPLHF. In nucleotides, the CDR3 is TGTGCCAGCAGATTAGATACTCGCCCGAATTCACCCCTCCACTTT.

The V and J genes are TRBV5-1 and TRBJ2-7; 9 positions match TRBD2. Per the germline V gene, CDR1 is SGHRS and CDR2 is YFSETQ. V gave up 2 bases and J gave up 3 bases; unmatched junction bases: 9. This CDR3 comprises 16 residues. Written as DNA, the CDR3 is TGCGCCAGCAGCTTACTTAAGCGGGAGGATCTCTACGAGCAGTACTTC. Protein: CASSLLKREDLYEQYF.

This chain uses TRBV29-1 with TRBJ1-1, with D perhaps TRBD1 (5 bases). The germline CDR1 and CDR2 sequences are SQVTM and ANQGSEA. V dropped 5 bases and J dropped 4 bases, with 14 bases sitting between them. This CDR3 spans 13 amino acids. The CDR3 DNA is TGCAGCGTTATCGGGGGATCGAGCACTGAAGCTTTCTTT. Its translation is CSVIGGSSTEAFF.

As to this clone: This specimen includes other DNA sequences encoding the same CDR3. The chain couples TRBV27 to TRBJ2-5; D possibly corresponds to TRBD2 (5 bases). V gave up 6 bases and J gave up 1 base, with 12 bases separating them. This CDR3 is 14 amino acids long. The germline CDR1 and CDR2 sequences are MNHEY and SMNVEV (reference sequence). The CDR3 reads CASSPGGFQETQYF. CDR3 coding DNA: TGTGCCAGCAGCCCCGGAGGATTCCAAGAGACCCAGTACTTC.

This chain connects TRBV7-2 to TRBJ2-3, with TRBD2 identical over 8 bases. The CDR3 totals 15 residues. V lost 1 base and J lost 3; bases outside the gene matches: 3. Per germline, CDR1 SGHTA and CDR2 FQGNSA. CDR3 sequence: CASSLVAGTTDTQYF. The CDR3 bases are TGTGCCAGCAGCTTAGTAGCGGGGACTACAGATACGCAGTATTTT.

The V gene is TRBV28, the J gene TRBJ2-4; TRBD1 matches at 7 bases. V was clipped by 5 bases and J by 9 bases; unmatched bases: 10. CDR1 MDHEN and CDR2 SYDVKM come from the germline V gene. CDR3 length: 14 residues. The CDR3 sequence: CASSNYRGRGIQYF. CDR3 sequence (DNA): TGTGCCAGCAGTAACTACAGGGGACGAGGCATTCAGTACTTC.

This rearrangement joins TRBV6-2 or TRBV6-3 to TRBJ2-3; 7 nucleotides line up with TRBD1. CDR1 MNHEY and CDR2 SVGEGT come from the germline V gene. V lost 5 bases to trimming and J lost 0 bases; unmatched junction nucleotides: 2. CDR3 size: 14 residues. DNA for the CDR3: TGTGCCAGCAGTCGGGACAGCAGCACAGATACGCAGTATTTT. Translated, it gives CASSRDSSTDTQYF.

A few counts support this clone. This rearrangement joins TRBV19 to TRBJ2-2; TRBD2 matches 8 bases. This CDR3 has 16 amino acids. Germline V CDR1 and CDR2: LNHDA, SQIVND (reference sequence). The ends lost 3 bases at V and 5 bases at J; junction bases unmatched: 8. The CDR3 nucleotides are TGTGCCAGTAGTATCGACGTGGGCGGGAGGACCGGGGAGCTGTTTTTT. Translated, it gives CASSIDVGGRTGELFF.

This chain uses TRBV5-6 with TRBJ1-1; D perhaps matches TRBD1 (5 bases). The germline V gene has CDR1 SGHDT and CDR2 YYEEEE. This CDR3 comprises 13 residues. V was clipped by 4 bases and J by 5 bases, with 12 bases between them. CDR3 in amino acids: CASSPGRYTEAFF. The CDR3, as DNA: TGTGCCAGCAGCCCAGGGAGGTATACTGAAGCTTTCTTT.

The chain couples TRBV3-1 (or the pseudogene TRBV3-2) to TRBJ2-7, with D possibly being TRBD1 (6 bases). Trimming took 4 bases from V and 4 from J, leaving 14 bases between them. CDR1 LGHDT and CDR2 YNNKEL come from the germline V gene (reference sequence). There are 14 residues in the CDR3. This chain's CDR3 is CASSPRQGPYEQYF. CDR3 bases: TGTGCCAGCAGCCCCCGGCAGGGGCCTTACGAGCAGTACTTC.

The chain combines TRBV19 with TRBJ1-5; D perhaps matches TRBD1 (5 bases). The CDR3 is made up of 17 amino acids. V was pared by 4 bases and J by 2 bases, with 18 bases between. Germline lookup yields CDR1 LNHDA and CDR2 SQIVND (reference sequence). DNA of the CDR3: TGTGCCAGTAGTAGTTCGGGGGGAGGATTCGGCAATCAGCCCCAGCATTTT. It is translated as CASSSSGGGFGNQPQHF.

This clone was picked up one time. The V call is TRBV30, the J call TRBJ2-6, with 7 bases aligning to TRBD1. The V gene end was trimmed by 2 bases and the J gene end by 1 base; junction bases not matched to a gene: 8. CDR3 size: 17 residues. Germline CDR1 reads GTSNPN; CDR2 reads SVGIG (reference sequence). CDR3 region: CAWSQGDYGSGANVLTF. Here the CDR3 DNA reads TGTGCCTGGAGTCAGGGGGATTACGGTTCTGGGGCCAACGTCCTGACTTTC.

The chain combines TRBV4-2 with TRBJ2-7; 9 bases agree with TRBD2. CDR3 size: 16 residues. Trimming cost V 0 bases and J 2 bases; bases outside gene matches: 5. Germline assignment: CDR1 LGHNA and CDR2 YNFKEQ. The CDR3 region has the DNA TGTGCCAGCAGCCAAGATATATCTAGCGGGACCTACGAGCAGTACTTC. Translated: CASSQDISSGTYEQYF.

The rearrangement uses TRBV5-1 and TRBJ2-1; maybe TRBD2 (7 bases). Germline V gene sequence: CDR1 SGHRS, CDR2 YFSETQ. Trimming shortened V by 2 bases and J by 7 bases, and 22 bases separated the two germline ends. The CDR3 loop spans 17 amino acids. The CDR3 DNA reads TGCGCCAGCAGCTTAGCGCCGAGTGGGGGGGCGCGGAATGAGCAGTTCTTC. As protein: CASSLAPSGGARNEQFF.

This chain joins TRBV5-4 and TRBJ2-7; 8 bases fit TRBD2. V shed 4 bases and J 2 bases; nucleotides not matched to a gene: 11. The CDR3 is 16 residues long. Germline V gene lookup returns CDR1 SGHNT and CDR2 YYREEE (reference sequence). The CDR3 loop is CASSLVTSSGPYEQYF. CDR3 DNA: TGTGCCAGCAGCCTAGTCACTTCTAGCGGGCCCTACGAGCAGTACTTC.

A word on this clone: Distinct nucleotide sequences in the sample also encode this CDR3. The rearrangement links TRBV9 to TRBJ2-1; a weak D match, TRBD1 (6 bases). Germline loops: CDR1 SGDLS, CDR2 YYNGEE. This CDR3 contains 13 residues. Trimming removed 2 bases at V and 4 bases at J, with 7 bases between. The CDR3 loop is CASSVGAYNEQFF. The CDR3 DNA is TGTGCCAGCAGCGTGGGGGCATACAATGAGCAGTTCTTC. Complete variable domain (other parts from reference TRBV9 and TRBJ2-1): DSGVTQTPKHLITATGQRVTLRCSPRSGDLSVYWYQQSLDQGLQFLIQYYNGEERAKGNILERFSAQQFPDLHSELNLSSLELGDSALYFCASSVGAYNEQFFGPGTRLTVL.

The chain employs TRBV27 and TRBJ1-2; D gene uncertain. This CDR3 has 13 residues. The V gene lost 1 base and the J gene lost 4 bases, with 7 bases spanning the gap. Germline V gene sequence: CDR1 MNHEY, CDR2 SMNVEV (reference sequence). CDR3 sequence reads: CASSLYATYGYTF. As DNA, the CDR3 is TGTGCCAGCAGTTTATACGCTACCTATGGCTACACCTTC.

There are a few counts of this clone. This chain links TRBV12-3 or TRBV12-4 with TRBJ1-2; no reliable D call. The V and J ends lost 6 bases and 4 bases respectively, with 12 bases between them. CDR3 length: 13 residues. CDR3 in DNA: TGTGCCAGCAGCCTAGGATTTGGCTATGGCTACACCTTC. It encodes CASSLGFGYGYTF.

This chain joins TRBV29-1 and TRBJ1-2; possibly TRBD1 for D (6 bases). CDR3 length: 13 residues. Trimming took 2 bases from V and 8 from J, leaving 15 bases between them. Germline V CDR1 and CDR2: SQVTM, ANQGSEA. The CDR3 spells CSVESPSGVGYTF. CDR3 bases: TGCAGCGTTGAATCGCCGTCAGGGGTCGGCTACACCTTC.